The present TCR beta chain was sequenced within a study of cytomegalovirus exposure and HLA in healthy donors. With 60 Vbeta and 13 Jbeta primers, the PCR was carried out. Here immunoSEQ multiplex PCR was the method, and the copy in TCRdb shows in-frame clones only, minus some. The sample shows 150,000 to 200,000 clones, roughly 85% of them seen only once. CDR1 and CDR2 (germline): SGHRS, YFSETQ. The CDR3 has 17 residues. V shed 4 bases and J 3 bases; nucleotides not matched to a gene: 15. The TCR was taken from a woman aged 18-35 years in good health and CMV-seronegative. The genes are TRBV5-1 and TRBJ1-1; 7 bases are a match to TRBD1. Sequencing was done on a sample of PBMCs. The CDR3 nucleotides are TGCGCCAGCAGCCCTAGGGGGCCCGATTATTTGTACACTGAAGCTTTCTTT. It specifies CASSPRGPDYLYTEAFF.